This is a list of T cell receptor beta chains from one sample in a study of T cell repertoires in cytomegalovirus infection. Their cognate antigens are unknown. A single record per CDR3 protein comes from TCRdb applying MiXCR to the reads. Counted here are under 300,000 distinct CDR3 sequences, less than 25% occurring once; the ten biggest clones make up roughly 19%. The source was cultured PBMCs, collected from culture after CMV antigen stimulation. The receptors were sampled from a human donor in good health (CMV status not recorded). Some clones in this sample may be carry-over from other donors' samples. The CDR3 runs from the conserved cysteine through the conserved F or W. Each record gives: J gene, D gene, V gene, clone size, CDR3 DNA, CDR3 protein. A D gene is named only where the DNA matches it firmly. The size of a clone is reported for some rows only, either as once, few or many, or as a class for expanded clones.

TRBJ1-1	TRBD1	TRBV29-1	few	TGCAGCATCTCCAGGACAGGGGGGGACACTGAAGCTTTCTTT	CSISRTGGDTEAFF
TRBJ2-7	-	TRBV7-2	many	TGTGCCAGCAGCCCTTCATATTGGGGTAGCGGAGTCTACGAGCAGTACTTC	CASSPSYWGSGVYEQYF
TRBJ2-1	TRBD2	TRBV3-1	-	TGTGCCAGCAGCCAAGGGGGGTCTAGCGGGAGAAATGAGCAGTTCTTC	CASSQGGSSGRNEQFF
TRBJ2-5	-	TRBV12-3/TRBV12-4	few	TGTGCCAGCCGCGGGGACTACCAAGAGACCCAGTACTTC	CASRGDYQETQYF
TRBJ2-1	-	TRBV3-1	-	TGTGCCAGCAGCCATGCGGGTATCTCCTACAATGAGCAGTTCTTC	CASSHAGISYNEQFF
TRBJ1-5	-	TRBV12-3/TRBV12-4	many	TGTGCCAGCAGCTTGAGCGGGGGCAATCAGCCCCAGCATTTT	CASSLSGGNQPQHF
TRBJ2-2	-	TRBV9	many	TGTGCCAGCAGCGTAGGTAGCGGATGGGGCACCGGGGAGCTGTTTTTT	CASSVGSGWGTGELFF
TRBJ1-5	-	TRBV12-3/TRBV12-4	few	TGTGCCAGCAGCCTCAGGGAGGGGAAGGACCAGCCCCAGCATTTT	CASSLREGKDQPQHF
TRBJ1-1	-	TRBV19	-	TGTGCCAGTAGTATGATCATGAACACTGAAGCTTTCTTT	CASSMIMNTEAFF
TRBJ2-5	-	TRBV7-9	few	TGTGCCAGCAGCCCCCCGGGGACCCAAGAGACCCAGTACTTC	CASSPPGTQETQYF
TRBJ2-7	-	TRBV10-3	-	TGTGCCATCAGTGAAACTGAGAGACAGGACGAGCAGTACTTC	CAISETERQDEQYF
TRBJ1-2	-	TRBV6-1	many	TGTGCCAGCAGTGAAGGACGTCCCAACTATGGCTACACCTTC	CASSEGRPNYGYTF
TRBJ1-2	TRBD1	TRBV29-1	-	TGCAGCGTCGAAGTCCCTACGGGGACAGCCCGTACGAGGGGCTACACCTTC	CSVEVPTGTARTRGYTF
TRBJ1-5	-	TRBV12-3/TRBV12-4	many	TGTGCCAGCAGTTTCGTCGCCCTCCTGAGTCCTCAAAGAGTCCATCAGCCCCAGCATTTT	CASSFVALLSPQRVHQPQHF
TRBJ2-7	TRBD2	TRBV20-1	-	TGCAGTGCTAGAGGAATCGGGACTAGCGGGTACGAGCAGTACTTC	CSARGIGTSGYEQYF
TRBJ2-5	-	TRBV7-9	many	TGTGCCAGCAGCTCGGCGGTTGGGGAGACCCAGTACTTC	CASSSAVGETQYF
TRBJ1-2	-	TRBV6-1	-	TGTGCCAGCAGTGAAGTAGGGGGTGACTATGGCTACACCTTC	CASSEVGGDYGYTF
TRBJ1-1	TRBD1	TRBV7-2	many	TGTGCCAGCAGCTTTCACAGGGGTAACACTGAAGCTTTCTTT	CASSFHRGNTEAFF
TRBJ2-3	-	TRBV7-2	few	TGTGCCAGCAGCTTAGTTAAGGCAGGGGGGATGGATACGCAGTATTTT	CASSLVKAGGMDTQYF
TRBJ2-1	-	TRBV11-1	many	TGTGCCAGCAGCTTAGGTGGCCAGGGCTACAATGAGCAGTTCTTC	CASSLGGQGYNEQFF
TRBJ1-2	TRBD1	TRBV4-3	-	TGCGCCAGCAGCCATGTAAAAGACAGGGGCTATGGCTACACCTTC	CASSHVKDRGYGYTF
TRBJ1-5	TRBD1	TRBV12-3/TRBV12-4	many	TGTGCCAGCAGTTGGGGACAGGGGACAAATCAGCCCCAGCATTTT	CASSWGQGTNQPQHF